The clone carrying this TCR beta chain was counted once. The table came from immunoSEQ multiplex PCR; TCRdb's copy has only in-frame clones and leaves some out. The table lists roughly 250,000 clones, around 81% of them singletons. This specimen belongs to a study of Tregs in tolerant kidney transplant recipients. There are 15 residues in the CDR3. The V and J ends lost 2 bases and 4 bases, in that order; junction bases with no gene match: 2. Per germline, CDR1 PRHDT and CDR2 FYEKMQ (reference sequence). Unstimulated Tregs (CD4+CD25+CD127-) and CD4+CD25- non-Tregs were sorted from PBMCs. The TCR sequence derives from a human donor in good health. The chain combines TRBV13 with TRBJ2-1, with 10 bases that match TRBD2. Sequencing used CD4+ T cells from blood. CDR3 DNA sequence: TGTGCCAGCAGCTTAAGGACTAGCGGTTACAATGAGCAGTTCTTC. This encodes CASSLRTSGYNEQFF. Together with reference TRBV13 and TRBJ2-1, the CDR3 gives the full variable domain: AAGVIQSPRHLIKEKRETATLKCYPIPRHDTVYWYQQGPGQDPQFLISFYEKMQSDKGSIPDRFSAQQFSDYHSELNMSSLELGDSALYFCASSLRTSGYNEQFFGPGTRLTVL.